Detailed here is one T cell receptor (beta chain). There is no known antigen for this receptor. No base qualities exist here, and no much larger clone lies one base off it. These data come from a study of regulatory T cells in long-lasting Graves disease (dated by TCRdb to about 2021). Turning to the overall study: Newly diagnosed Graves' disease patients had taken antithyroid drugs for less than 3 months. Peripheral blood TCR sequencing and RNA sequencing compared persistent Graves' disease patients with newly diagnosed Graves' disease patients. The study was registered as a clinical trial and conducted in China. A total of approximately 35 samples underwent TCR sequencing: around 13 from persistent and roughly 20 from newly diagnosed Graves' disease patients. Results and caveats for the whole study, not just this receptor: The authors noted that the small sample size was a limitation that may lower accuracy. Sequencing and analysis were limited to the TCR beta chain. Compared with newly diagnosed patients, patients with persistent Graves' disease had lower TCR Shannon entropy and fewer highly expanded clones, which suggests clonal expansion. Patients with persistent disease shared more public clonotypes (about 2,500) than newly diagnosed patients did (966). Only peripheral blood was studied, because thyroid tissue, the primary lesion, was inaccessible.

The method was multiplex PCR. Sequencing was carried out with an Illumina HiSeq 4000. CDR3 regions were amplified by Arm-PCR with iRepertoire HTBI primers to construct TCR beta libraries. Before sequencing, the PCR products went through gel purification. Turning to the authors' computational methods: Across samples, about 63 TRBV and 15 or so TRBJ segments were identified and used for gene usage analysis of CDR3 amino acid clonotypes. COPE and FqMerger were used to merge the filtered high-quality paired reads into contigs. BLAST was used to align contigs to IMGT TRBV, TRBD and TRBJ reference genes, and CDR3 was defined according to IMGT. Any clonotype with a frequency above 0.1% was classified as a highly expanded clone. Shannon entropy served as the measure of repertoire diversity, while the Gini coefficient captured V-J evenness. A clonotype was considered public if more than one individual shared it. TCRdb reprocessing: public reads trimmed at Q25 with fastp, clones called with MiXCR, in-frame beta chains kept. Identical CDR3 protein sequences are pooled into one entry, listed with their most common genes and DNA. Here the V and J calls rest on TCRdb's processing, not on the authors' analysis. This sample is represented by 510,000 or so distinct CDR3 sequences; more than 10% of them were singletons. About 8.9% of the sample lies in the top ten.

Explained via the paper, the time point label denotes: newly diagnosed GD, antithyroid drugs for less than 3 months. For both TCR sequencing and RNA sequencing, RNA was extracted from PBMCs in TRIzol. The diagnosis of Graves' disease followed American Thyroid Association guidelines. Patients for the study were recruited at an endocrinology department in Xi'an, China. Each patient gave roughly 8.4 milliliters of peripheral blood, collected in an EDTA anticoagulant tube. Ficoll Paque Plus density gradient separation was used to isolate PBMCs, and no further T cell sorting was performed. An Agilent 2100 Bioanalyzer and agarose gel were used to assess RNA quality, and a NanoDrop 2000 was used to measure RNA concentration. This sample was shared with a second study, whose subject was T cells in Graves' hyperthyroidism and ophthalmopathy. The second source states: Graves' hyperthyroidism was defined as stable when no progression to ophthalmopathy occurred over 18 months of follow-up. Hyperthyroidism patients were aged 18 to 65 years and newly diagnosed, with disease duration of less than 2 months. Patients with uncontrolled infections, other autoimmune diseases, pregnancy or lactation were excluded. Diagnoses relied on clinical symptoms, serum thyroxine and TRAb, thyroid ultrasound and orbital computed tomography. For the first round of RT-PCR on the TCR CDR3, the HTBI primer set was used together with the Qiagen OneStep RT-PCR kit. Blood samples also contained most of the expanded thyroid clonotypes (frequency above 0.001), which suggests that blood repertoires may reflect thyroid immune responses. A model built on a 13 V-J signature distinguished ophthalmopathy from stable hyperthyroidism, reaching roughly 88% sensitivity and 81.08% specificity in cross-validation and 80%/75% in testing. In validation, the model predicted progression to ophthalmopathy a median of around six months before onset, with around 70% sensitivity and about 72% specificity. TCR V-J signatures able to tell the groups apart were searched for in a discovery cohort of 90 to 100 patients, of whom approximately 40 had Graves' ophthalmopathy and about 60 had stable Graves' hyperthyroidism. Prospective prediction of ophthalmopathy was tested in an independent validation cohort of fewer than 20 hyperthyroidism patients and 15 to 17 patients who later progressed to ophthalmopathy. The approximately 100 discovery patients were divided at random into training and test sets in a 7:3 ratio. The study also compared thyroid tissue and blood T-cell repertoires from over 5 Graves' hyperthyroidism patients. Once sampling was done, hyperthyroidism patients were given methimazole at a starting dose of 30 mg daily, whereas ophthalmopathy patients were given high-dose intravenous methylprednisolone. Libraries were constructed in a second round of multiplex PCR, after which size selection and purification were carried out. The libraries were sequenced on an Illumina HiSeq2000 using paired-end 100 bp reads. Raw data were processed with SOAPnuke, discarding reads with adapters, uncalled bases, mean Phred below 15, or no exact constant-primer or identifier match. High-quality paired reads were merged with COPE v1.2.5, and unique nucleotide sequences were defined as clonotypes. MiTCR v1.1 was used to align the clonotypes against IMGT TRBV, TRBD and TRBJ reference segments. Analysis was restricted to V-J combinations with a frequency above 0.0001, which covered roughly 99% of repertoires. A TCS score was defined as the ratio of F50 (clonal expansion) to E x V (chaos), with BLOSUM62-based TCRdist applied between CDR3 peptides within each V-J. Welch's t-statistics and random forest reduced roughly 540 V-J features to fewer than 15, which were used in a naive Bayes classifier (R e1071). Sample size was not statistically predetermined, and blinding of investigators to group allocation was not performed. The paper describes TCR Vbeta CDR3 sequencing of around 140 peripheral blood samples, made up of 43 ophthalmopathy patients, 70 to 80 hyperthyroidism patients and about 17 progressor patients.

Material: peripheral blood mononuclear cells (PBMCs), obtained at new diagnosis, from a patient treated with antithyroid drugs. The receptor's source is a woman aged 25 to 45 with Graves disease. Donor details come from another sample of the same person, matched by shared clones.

This receptor has the CDR3 CASFSEPGLVANEQFF. The sequenced DNA is TGTGCCAGCTTCTCAGAGCCGGGACTAGTGGCCAATGAGCAGTTCTTC. Rearrangement joined TRBV5-4 to TRBJ2-1, with 8 junctional bases fitting TRBD2. The germline V and J ends show losses of 7 bases and 6 bases respectively, and no gene match explains 15 bases of the junction. Based on the germline V gene (reference sequence), the CDR1 and CDR2 sequences are SGHNT and YYREEE. From its cysteine to its phenylalanine, the CDR3 spans 16 amino acids. Only the CDR3 region is kept as DNA, spanning 48 bases read in frame from base 1.